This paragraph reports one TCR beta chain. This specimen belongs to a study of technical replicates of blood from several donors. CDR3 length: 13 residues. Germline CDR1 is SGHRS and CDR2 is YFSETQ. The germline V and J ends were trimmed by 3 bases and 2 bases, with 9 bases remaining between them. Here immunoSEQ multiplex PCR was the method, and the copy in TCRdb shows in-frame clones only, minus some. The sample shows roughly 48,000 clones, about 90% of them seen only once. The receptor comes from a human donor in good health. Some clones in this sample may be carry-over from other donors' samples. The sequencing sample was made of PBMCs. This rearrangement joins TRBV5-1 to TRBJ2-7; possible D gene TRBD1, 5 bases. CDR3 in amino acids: CASSSDSTYEQYF. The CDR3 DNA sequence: TGCGCCAGCAGCTCCGACAGTACCTACGAGCAGTACTTC.